These 25 T cell receptor beta chains share one sample of origin, sequenced in a study of blood T cell repertoires in COVID-19. The table came from immunoSEQ multiplex PCR; TCRdb's copy has only in-frame clones and leaves some out. Counted here are a few hundred thousand clones, about 90% occurring once; the ten biggest clones make up 1.5% to 2%. The sequencing sample was made of PBMCs or T cells enriched from blood (not recorded which). All receptors derive from a woman between 25 and 40 years old who had recovered from COVID-19.

The V gene is TRBV4-3, the J gene TRBJ2-2; 9 nucleotides align to TRBD2. Losses at the gene ends were 2 bases for V and 2 bases for J; bases not matched to a gene: 3. The germline gives CDR1 LGHNA, CDR2 YSLEER. The CDR3 is 16 amino acids. The CDR3 loop is CASSQSGGLNTGELFF. The CDR3 bases are TGCGCCAGCAGCCAAAGCGGGGGGCTCAACACCGGGGAGCTGTTTTTT.

The rearrangement joins TRBV5-4 to TRBJ2-2, with a possible D match to TRBD1 (6 bases). Germline V gene lookup returns CDR1 SGHNT and CDR2 YYREEE (reference sequence). The ends were cut back, 4 bases at V and 2 bases at J, with 15 bases in the middle. This CDR3 has 16 amino acids. For the CDR3, the DNA is TGTGCCAGCAGCGAGCCAGGGGCCATAAACACCGGGGAGCTGTTTTTT. Its protein is CASSEPGAINTGELFF.

V is TRBV2 and J is TRBJ1-2; D not resolved. Trimming left V 1 base short and J 4 bases short, with 13 bases between. The V gene's germline CDR1 is SNHLY and CDR2 FYNNEI. This CDR3 contains 15 residues. For the CDR3, the DNA is TGTGCCAGCAGTGAAGAGGCAGGATACTCCTATGGCTACACCTTC. It encodes CASSEEAGYSYGYTF.

In its sample, this clone was seen once. The chain employs TRBV3-1 (or the pseudogene TRBV3-2) and TRBJ2-2; 7 nucleotides agree with TRBD1. J was trimmed by 3 bases and V by 4 bases; bases with no gene match: 8. The CDR3 length is 16 residues. From germline, CDR1 is LGHDT and CDR2 YNNKEL (reference sequence). This CDR3 is CASSLVTGAHTGELFF. The CDR3 nucleotides read TGTGCCAGCAGCCTAGTAACAGGGGCCCACACCGGGGAGCTGTTTTTT.

The CDR3 sequence: CAWSVVAGGLNTQYF. The CDR3 region has the DNA TGTGCCTGGAGTGTAGTGGCAGGGGGTTTGAATACGCAGTATTTT. This rearrangement joins TRBV30 to TRBJ2-3; TRBD1 agrees at 7 bases. Germline V gene sequence: CDR1 GTSNPN, CDR2 SVGIG (reference sequence). CDR3 length: 15 residues. Trimming cost V 0 bases and J 7 bases; bases outside gene matches: 10.

V usage is TRBV12-5 and J usage is TRBJ1-5; 8 bases are shared with TRBD1. Per the germline V gene, CDR1 is LGHNT and CDR2 is FRNRAP. The CDR3 consists of 15 residues. Trimming took 0 bases from V and 6 from J; bases not matched to a gene: 4. DNA for the CDR3: TGTGCTAGTGGTTTGGTGGGACAGGAGGGTCAGCCCCAGCATTTT. Translation gives CASGLVGQEGQPQHF.

The chain carries TRBV5-4 and TRBJ2-7; possible D gene TRBD1, 5 bases. This CDR3 spans 12 amino acids. The germline V gene has CDR1 SGHNT and CDR2 YYREEE (reference sequence). V was shortened by 4 bases and J by 3 bases, with 8 bases between the two germline ends. CDR3 sequence (DNA): TGTGCCAGCAGCAAAACAGGCTACGAGCAGTACTTC. Residues: CASSKTGYEQYF.

As DNA, the CDR3 is TGTGCCAGCAGCCCCCGGGACAGCATCAGTTACTCTGGAAACACCATATATTTT. Translation gives CASSPRDSISYSGNTIYF. This chain connects TRBV9 to TRBJ1-3, with TRBD1 identical over 7 bases. CDR1 and CDR2 from the germline V gene are SGDLS and YYNGEE. The V gene end was trimmed by 4 bases and the J gene end by 0 bases; junction bases not matched to a gene: 13. The CDR3 has 18 amino acids.

This sequence joins TRBV5-4 and TRBJ1-1; no reliable D call. Germline loops: CDR1 SGHNT, CDR2 YYREEE (reference sequence). The V gene lost 0 bases and the J gene lost 4 bases, with 10 bases spanning the gap. The CDR3 consists of 14 residues. CDR3 coding DNA: TGTGCCAGCAGCTTGGATCAATTGAGCACTGAAGCTTTCTTT. It codes for CASSLDQLSTEAFF.

CDR3 bases: TGTGCCAGCTTTTCTCTAGGAAACACCATATATTTT. Translating it yields CASFSLGNTIYF. The chain couples TRBV28 to TRBJ1-3, with D unclear. Per germline, CDR1 MDHEN and CDR2 SYDVKM. V lost 8 bases and J lost 4, with 9 bases in between. This CDR3 is 12 amino acids long.

The chain carries TRBV24-1 and TRBJ1-2; 8 bases align to TRBD1. The germline V gene encodes CDR1 KGHDR and CDR2 SFDVKD. CDR3 size: 14 residues. Trimming took 9 bases from V and 5 from J; bases not matched to a gene: 10. DNA for the CDR3: TGTGCCACCTATAGGGACAGGCCCTATTATGGCTACACCTTC. It specifies CATYRDRPYYGYTF.

This clone was observed a single time. V and J are TRBV9 and TRBJ2-7, with 7 nucleotides matching TRBD1. The CDR3 extends over 16 amino acids. Per germline, CDR1 SGDLS and CDR2 YYNGEE. Trimming at V came to 4 bases and at J to 6 bases, leaving 16 bases not matched to a gene. CDR3 region: CASSTTGTAPLGEQYF. Here the CDR3 DNA reads TGTGCCAGCAGCACCACCGGGACAGCGCCTTTAGGCGAGCAGTACTTC. Based on the CDR3 plus reference TRBV9 and TRBJ2-7, the full variable domain is DSGVTQTPKHLITATGQRVTLRCSPRSGDLSVYWYQQSLDQGLQFLIQYYNGEERAKGNILERFSAQQFPDLHSELNLSSLELGDSALYFCASSTTGTAPLGEQYFGPGTRLTVT.

The V gene is TRBV5-6, the J gene TRBJ2-1; perhaps TRBD1 as D (6 bases). V lost 2 bases, J lost 8 bases, and 20 bases lay in between. CDR3 size: 16 residues. Germline V gene sequence: CDR1 SGHDT, CDR2 YYEEEE. CDR3 region: CASSLLHRVLWHEQFF. DNA for the CDR3: TGTGCCAGCAGCTTATTACACAGGGTTCTTTGGCATGAGCAGTTCTTC.

This clone was seen only a few times. The rearrangement links TRBV28 to TRBJ1-6; 8 bases fit TRBD1. Trimming at V came to 5 bases and at J to 10 bases, leaving 10 bases not matched to a gene. CDR1 is MDHEN and CDR2 is SYDVKM in the germline V gene. The CDR3 totals 15 residues. CDR3 DNA sequence: TGTGCCAGCAGTCCCGAACCGACAGGGGTGTCACCCCTCCACTTT. Its protein product is CASSPEPTGVSPLHF. Complete variable domain (other parts from reference TRBV28 and TRBJ1-6): DVKVTQSSRYLVKRTGEKVFLECVQDMDHENMFWYRQDPGLGLRLIYFSYDVKMKEKGDIPEGYSVSREKKERFSLILESASTNQTSMYLCASSPEPTGVSPLHFGNGTRLTVT.

J is TRBJ1-3 and V is TRBV12-5; maybe TRBD1 (6 bases). The CDR3 consists of 14 residues. Trimming took off 8 bases at V and 3 bases at J, with 14 bases between the two ends. The V gene's germline CDR1 is LGHNT and CDR2 FRNRAP. CDR3 in DNA: TGTGCTAGTCATGAGGGGGGGCTTGGAAACACCATATATTTT. Protein: CASHEGGLGNTIYF.

This chain connects TRBV14 to TRBJ1-4, with 7 bases aligning to TRBD1. J gave up 4 bases and V 3 bases, and 11 bases lay outside the gene matches. The length of the CDR3 is 17 residues. Germline loops: CDR1 SGHDN, CDR2 FVKESK. In DNA form, the CDR3 reads TGTGCCAGCAGCCACGGGACAGCTCCTAGGATTAATGAAAAACTGTTTTTT. As protein: CASSHGTAPRINEKLFF.

The sample holds one count of this clone. This chain uses TRBV27 with TRBJ1-2, with TRBD1 as a possible D gene (6 bases). There are 19 residues in the CDR3. Germline V gives CDR1 MNHEY, CDR2 SMNVEV (reference sequence). V shed 2 bases and J shed 2 bases, with 24 bases lying between them. The CDR3, as DNA: TGTGCCAGCAGTTTAATAGGTCGAGGGGGTACACACGTAAACTATGGCTACACCTTC. Protein product: CASSLIGRGGTHVNYGYTF.

The chain is built from TRBV21-1 and TRBJ2-1; the table gives TRBD1 as D, unverified against the DNA. TRBV21-1 is noted as a pseudogene. The CDR3 spans 15 residues. Here the CDR3 DNA reads TGTGCCAGCAGCGTTATGGGGACAGGTTACAATGAGCAGTTCTTC. Protein sequence: CASSVMGTGYNEQFF.

The chain is built from TRBV19 and TRBJ2-3; 8 nucleotides align to TRBD1. The V segment lost 5 bases and the J segment 4 bases; nucleotides outside the gene matches: 11. Germline CDR1 reads LNHDA; CDR2 reads SQIVND (reference sequence). This CDR3 comprises 16 residues. The CDR3 DNA is TGTGCCAGTAGTCTTACTGACAGGGGTCTTGCAGATACGCAGTATTTT. It yields the protein CASSLTDRGLADTQYF.

The chain is built from TRBV5-1 and TRBJ1-4; D perhaps matches TRBD1 (6 bases). V was shortened by 4 bases and J by 2 bases, with 15 bases between the two germline ends. From germline, CDR1 is SGHRS and CDR2 YFSETQ. The CDR3 consists of 16 residues. The CDR3 nucleotides are TGCGCCAGCAGCGCAGGGGAGCGGTCCACTAATGAAAAACTGTTTTTT. It is translated as CASSAGERSTNEKLFF.

This sequence joins TRBV7-9 and TRBJ1-1; D gene ambiguous. The CDR3 has 13 residues. Germline values: CDR1 SEHNR, CDR2 FQNEAQ (reference sequence). V was clipped by 6 bases and J by 3 bases, with 11 bases between them. In nucleotides, the CDR3 is TGTGCCAGCAGTCGAGGAGTTGACACTGAAGCTTTCTTT. It encodes CASSRGVDTEAFF.

V gene TRBV29-1 combines with J gene TRBJ1-5; 7 bases map to TRBD1. V lost 7 bases to trimming and J lost 5 bases; unmatched junction nucleotides: 11. CDR1 is SQVTM and CDR2 is ANQGSEA in the germline V gene. The CDR3 covers 14 residues. The DNA of the CDR3 is TGCAGCGCTGGTGGGACAGATCCTTATCAGCCCCAGCATTTT. Residues: CSAGGTDPYQPQHF. Complete variable domain (other parts from reference TRBV29-1 and TRBJ1-5): SAVISQKPSRDICQRGTSLTIQCQVDSQVTMMFWYRQQPGQSLTLIATANQGSEATYESGFVIDKFPISRPNLTFSTLTVSNMSPEDSSIYLCSAGGTDPYQPQHFGDGTRLSIL.

This clone is a singleton in its sample. The chain joins TRBV27 to TRBJ2-3; the match to TRBD2 covers 10 bases. Germline assignment: CDR1 MNHEY and CDR2 SMNVEV (reference sequence). V lost 5 bases, J lost 2 bases, and 7 bases stayed unmatched. The CDR3 covers 16 residues. CDR3 nucleotide sequence: TGTGCCAGCAGTATAAGGGGACTAGCGTTCACAGATACGCAGTATTTT. It codes for CASSIRGLAFTDTQYF.

The chain employs TRBV7-9 and TRBJ2-3; no firm D call. The CDR3 has 15 residues. Germline CDR1 SEHNR, CDR2 FQNEAQ (reference sequence). The V and J ends lost 0 bases and 0 bases respectively, with 7 bases between them. Here the CDR3 DNA reads TGTGCCAGCAGCTTAGCGGGCTCTAGCACAGATACGCAGTATTTT. This encodes CASSLAGSSTDTQYF.

The chain carries TRBV24-1 and TRBJ1-2, with 7 bases fitting TRBD1. Unmatched junction bases numbered 3, after V lost 1 base and J lost 5 bases. There are 14 residues in the CDR3. Germline assignment: CDR1 KGHDR and CDR2 SFDVKD. The CDR3 DNA sequence: TGTGCCACCAGTGATTTCGGGACAGCTTATGGCTACACCTTC. Protein sequence: CATSDFGTAYGYTF.